This TCR beta chain derives from a study of shared clonotypes between healthy human individuals. Data came from immunoSEQ multiplex PCR; TCRdb stores just in-frame clones and leaves some out. The repertoire consists of 850,000 to 1,100,000 clones, with about 80% occurring once and the leading ten covering 0.89%. Germline CDR1 reads SGHVS; CDR2 reads FNYEAQ. The CDR3 is made up of 15 amino acids. V was pared by 5 bases and J by 4 bases, with 4 bases of the junction left unmatched. The specimen sequenced was memory CD4+ T cells from PBMCs. Described subset: CD45RA-negative fraction. This TCR was sampled from a man between 18 and 29 years old in good health. Some clones in this sample may be carry-over from other donors' samples. The chain couples TRBV7-6 to TRBJ2-2, with 10 bases fitting TRBD1. The CDR3, as DNA: TGTGCCAGCAGCCCCGGACAGGGGGGCACCGGGGAGCTGTTTTTT. Encoded protein: CASSPGQGGTGELFF.